This TCR beta chain was captured by sequencing in a study of blood T cell repertoires in COVID-19. The V end lost 1 base, the J end lost 2 bases, and 5 bases lay between the germline ends. Germline assignment: CDR1 SEHNR and CDR2 FQNEAQ (reference sequence). This CDR3 comprises 13 residues. Method: immunoSEQ multiplex PCR; TCRdb's copy keeps in-frame clones and lacks some. There are 250,000 to 300,000 clones in the sample; 80% to 90% occur only once, and approximately 2% lies in the top ten. This sequence originates from a woman between 50 and 59 years old who had recovered from COVID-19. The sequenced sample consisted of PBMCs or T cells enriched from blood (not recorded which). V usage is TRBV7-9 and J usage is TRBJ2-5; D is unclear. CDR3: CASSLGVQETQYF. In DNA form, the CDR3 reads TGTGCCAGCAGCTTAGGTGTACAAGAGACCCAGTACTTC.